These T cell receptor beta chains were read from a single sample in a study of regulatory T cells in long-lasting Graves disease. TCRdb independently ran MiXCR on the multiplex PCR reads; one entry per CDR3 protein. The data show roughly 610,000 distinct CDR3 sequences, with around 15% seen just once and 9.5% to 15% held by the top ten. These sequences were also reported in another study, on T cells in Graves' hyperthyroidism and ophthalmopathy.

The sample in question was peripheral blood mononuclear cells (PBMCs), obtained at new diagnosis, from a patient treated with antithyroid drugs. These receptors were obtained from a man aged 18-30 years with Graves disease. Both conserved end residues are part of each CDR3. Each record gives: clone size, V gene, D gene, J gene, CDR3 protein, CDR3 DNA. A D gene is named only where the DNA matches it firmly. A row's size may be missing; if present it is once, few, many or a size class.

clone_size: many; v_call: TRBV20-1; d_call: NA; j_call: TRBJ2-7; cdr3_aa: CSARVGLFSYEQYF; cdr3_nt: TGCAGTGCTAGAGTTGGGCTGTTCTCCTACGAGCAGTACTTC
clone_size: few; v_call: TRBV9; d_call: NA; j_call: TRBJ2-2; cdr3_aa: CASRTRSNTGELFF; cdr3_nt: TGTGCCAGCAGGACTCGATCTAACACCGGGGAGCTATTTTTT
clone_size: NA; v_call: TRBV6-1; d_call: NA; j_call: TRBJ2-5; cdr3_aa: CASNLNEGRPWETQYF; cdr3_nt: TGTGCCAGCAACCTCAATGAGGGCAGGCCGTGGGAGACCCAGTACTTC
clone_size: few; v_call: TRBV5-4; d_call: NA; j_call: TRBJ1-1; cdr3_aa: CASSLDPSDELAFF; cdr3_nt: TGTGCCAGCAGCTTGGACCCCTCGGACGAGTTGGCTTTCTTT
clone_size: many; v_call: TRBV28; d_call: NA; j_call: TRBJ2-7; cdr3_aa: CASSLTPGYSGEQYF; cdr3_nt: TGTGCCAGCAGTTTAACGCCCGGCTACTCTGGCGAGCAGTACTTC
clone_size: many; v_call: TRBV29-1; d_call: NA; j_call: TRBJ1-1; cdr3_aa: CSVGQGYTEAFF; cdr3_nt: TGCAGCGTTGGTCAGGGGTACACTGAAGCTTTCTTT
clone_size: NA; v_call: TRBV18; d_call: TRBD2; j_call: TRBJ2-2; cdr3_aa: CASSPPGLAQAGELFF; cdr3_nt: TGTGCCAGCTCACCACCGGGACTAGCCCAAGCCGGGGAGCTGTTTTTT
clone_size: few; v_call: TRBV27; d_call: NA; j_call: TRBJ1-1; cdr3_aa: CASSFRSREAEAFF; cdr3_nt: TGTGCCAGCAGTTTCAGATCCAGGGAAGCTGAAGCTTTCTTT
clone_size: many; v_call: TRBV20-1; d_call: NA; j_call: TRBJ2-1; cdr3_aa: CSARLLRDSANNEQFF; cdr3_nt: TGCAGTGCTAGACTTCTCCGGGACTCTGCAAACAATGAGCAGTTCTTC
clone_size: few; v_call: TRBV20-1; d_call: TRBD1; j_call: TRBJ1-4; cdr3_aa: CSARRGTANEKLFF; cdr3_nt: TGCAGTGCTAGAAGGGGGACAGCTAATGAAAAACTGTTTTTT
clone_size: many; v_call: TRBV27; d_call: NA; j_call: TRBJ1-2; cdr3_aa: CASSPAGTVYGYTF; cdr3_nt: TGTGCCAGCAGTCCTGCCGGGACGGTATATGGCTACACCTTC
clone_size: few; v_call: TRBV5-1; d_call: NA; j_call: TRBJ2-5; cdr3_aa: CASRSGETQYF; cdr3_nt: TGCGCCAGCAGATCTGGAGAGACCCAGTACTTC
clone_size: many; v_call: TRBV12-3/TRBV12-4; d_call: NA; j_call: TRBJ1-5; cdr3_aa: CASSLWGSNQPQHF; cdr3_nt: TGTGCCAGCAGTTTATGGGGTAGCAATCAGCCCCAGCATTTT
clone_size: many; v_call: TRBV19; d_call: TRBD2; j_call: TRBJ2-7; cdr3_aa: CASSIVLAGEQYF; cdr3_nt: TGTGCCAGTAGTATTGTGCTAGCGGGAGAGCAGTACTTC
clone_size: many; v_call: TRBV28; d_call: NA; j_call: TRBJ2-1; cdr3_aa: CASSLARRNEQFF; cdr3_nt: TGTGCCAGCAGTTTGGCTAGGCGGAATGAGCAGTTCTTC
clone_size: NA; v_call: TRBV19; d_call: NA; j_call: TRBJ2-1; cdr3_aa: CASSLSGNSYNEQFF; cdr3_nt: TGTGCCAGTAGCCTTAGCGGTAACTCCTACAATGAGCAGTTCTTC
clone_size: many; v_call: TRBV24-1; d_call: NA; j_call: TRBJ2-3; cdr3_aa: CATSDLGLDTQYF; cdr3_nt: TGTGCCACCAGTGATTTGGGTTTGGATACGCAGTATTTT
clone_size: many; v_call: TRBV6-1; d_call: TRBD2; j_call: TRBJ2-7; cdr3_aa: CASTAGPAREQYF; cdr3_nt: TGTGCCAGTACAGCGGGACCCGCGCGCGAGCAGTACTTC
clone_size: few; v_call: TRBV30; d_call: NA; j_call: TRBJ2-2; cdr3_aa: CAWSVGRAYTGELFF; cdr3_nt: TGTGCCTGGAGTGTAGGCCGAGCGTACACCGGGGAGCTGTTTTTT
clone_size: NA; v_call: TRBV5-1; d_call: TRBD1; j_call: TRBJ2-2; cdr3_aa: CASSYLGQGANTGELFF; cdr3_nt: TGCGCCAGCAGCTATTTAGGACAGGGCGCGAACACCGGGGAGCTGTTTTTT
clone_size: NA; v_call: TRBV5-4; d_call: NA; j_call: TRBJ1-5; cdr3_aa: CASSGPRVVGSYQPQHF; cdr3_nt: TGTGCCAGCAGCGGCCCAAGGGTAGTAGGGTCTTATCAGCCCCAGCATTTT
clone_size: many; v_call: TRBV30; d_call: TRBD1; j_call: TRBJ1-1; cdr3_aa: CAWSSGTGDLF; cdr3_nt: TGTGCCTGGAGTTCCGGGACAGGGGATCTTTTT
clone_size: once; v_call: TRBV4-2; d_call: NA; j_call: TRBJ1-3; cdr3_aa: CASSQGGGLMGASGNTIYF; cdr3_nt: TGTGCCAGCAGCCAAGGAGGTGGTTTGATGGGGGCGTCTGGAAACACCATATATTTT